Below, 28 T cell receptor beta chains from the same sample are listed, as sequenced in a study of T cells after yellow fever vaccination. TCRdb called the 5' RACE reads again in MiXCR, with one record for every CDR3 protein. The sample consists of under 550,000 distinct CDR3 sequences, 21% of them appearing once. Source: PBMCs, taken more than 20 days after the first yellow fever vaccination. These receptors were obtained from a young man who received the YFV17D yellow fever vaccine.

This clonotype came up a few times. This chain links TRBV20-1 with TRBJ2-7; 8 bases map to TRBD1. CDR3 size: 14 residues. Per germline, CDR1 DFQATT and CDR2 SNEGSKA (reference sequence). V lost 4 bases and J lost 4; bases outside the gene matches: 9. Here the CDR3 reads CSAITGGGMYEQYF. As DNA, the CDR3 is TGCAGTGCTATAACAGGGGGAGGCATGTACGAGCAGTACTTC.

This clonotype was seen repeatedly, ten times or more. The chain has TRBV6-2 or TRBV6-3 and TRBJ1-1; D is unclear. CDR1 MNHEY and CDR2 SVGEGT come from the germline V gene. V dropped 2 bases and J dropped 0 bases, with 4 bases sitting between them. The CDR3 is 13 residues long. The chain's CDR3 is CASSYRVNTEAFF. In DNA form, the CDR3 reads TGTGCCAGCAGTTACCGGGTGAACACTGAAGCTTTCTTT.

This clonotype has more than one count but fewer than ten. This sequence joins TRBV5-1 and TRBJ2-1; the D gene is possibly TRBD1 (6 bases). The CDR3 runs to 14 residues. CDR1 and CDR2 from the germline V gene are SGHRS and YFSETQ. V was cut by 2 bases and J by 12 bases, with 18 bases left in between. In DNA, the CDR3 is TGCGCCAGCAGCTTAGGACGGGAAACAGGGATGCAGTTCTTC. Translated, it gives CASSLGRETGMQFF.

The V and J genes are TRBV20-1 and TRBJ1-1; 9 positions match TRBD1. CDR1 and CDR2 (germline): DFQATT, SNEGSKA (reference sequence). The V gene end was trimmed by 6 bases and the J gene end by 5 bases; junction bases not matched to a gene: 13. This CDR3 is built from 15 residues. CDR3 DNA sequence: TGCAGTGCCTTACCGGGGACAGGGTGGATAACTGAAGCTTTCTTT. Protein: CSALPGTGWITEAFF.

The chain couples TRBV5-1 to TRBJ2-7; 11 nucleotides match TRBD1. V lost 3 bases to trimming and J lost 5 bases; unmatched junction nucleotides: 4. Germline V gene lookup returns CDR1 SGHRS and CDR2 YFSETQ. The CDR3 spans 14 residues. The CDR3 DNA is TGCGCCAGCAGCTGGACAGGGGGCCTCAACGAGCAGTACTTC. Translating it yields CASSWTGGLNEQYF. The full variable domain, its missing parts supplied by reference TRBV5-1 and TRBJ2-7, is KAGVTQTPRYLIKTRGQQVTLSCSPISGHRSVSWYQQTPGQGLQFLFEYFSETQRNKGNFPGRFSGRQFSNSRSEMNVSTLELGDSALYLCASSWTGGLNEQYFGPGTRLTVT.

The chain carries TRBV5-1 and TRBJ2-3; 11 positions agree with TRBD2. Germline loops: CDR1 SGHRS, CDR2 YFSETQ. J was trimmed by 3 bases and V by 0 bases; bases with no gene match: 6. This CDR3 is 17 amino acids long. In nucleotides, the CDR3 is TGCGCCAGCAGCTTGGGACTAGCGGGGTATCTTACAGATACGCAGTATTTT. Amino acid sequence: CASSLGLAGYLTDTQYF.

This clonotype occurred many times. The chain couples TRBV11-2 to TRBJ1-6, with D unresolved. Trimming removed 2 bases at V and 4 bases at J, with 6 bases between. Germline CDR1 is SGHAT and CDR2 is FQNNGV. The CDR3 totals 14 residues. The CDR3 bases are TGTGCCAGCAGCTTACCAGTTTATAATTCACCCCTCCACTTT. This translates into CASSLPVYNSPLHF. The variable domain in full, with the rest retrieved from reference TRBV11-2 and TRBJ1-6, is EAGVAQSPRYKIIEKRQSVAFWCNPISGHATLYWYQQILGQGPKLLIQFQNNGVVDDSQLPKDRFSAERLKGVDSTLKIQPAKLEDSAVYLCASSLPVYNSPLHFGNGTRLTVT.

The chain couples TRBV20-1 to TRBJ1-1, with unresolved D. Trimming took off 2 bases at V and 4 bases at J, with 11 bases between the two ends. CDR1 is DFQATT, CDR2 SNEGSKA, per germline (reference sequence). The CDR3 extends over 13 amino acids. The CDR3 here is CSARLGIGTEAFF. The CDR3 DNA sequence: TGCAGTGCTAGACTGGGGATTGGCACTGAAGCTTTCTTT.

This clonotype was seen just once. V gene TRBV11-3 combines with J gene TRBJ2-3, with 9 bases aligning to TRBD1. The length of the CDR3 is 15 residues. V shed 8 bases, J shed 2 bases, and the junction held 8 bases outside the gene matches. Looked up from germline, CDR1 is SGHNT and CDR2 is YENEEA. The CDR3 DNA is TGTGCCAGCTGCGGGACAGGGAGCTCCACAGATACGCAGTATTTT. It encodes CASCGTGSSTDTQYF.

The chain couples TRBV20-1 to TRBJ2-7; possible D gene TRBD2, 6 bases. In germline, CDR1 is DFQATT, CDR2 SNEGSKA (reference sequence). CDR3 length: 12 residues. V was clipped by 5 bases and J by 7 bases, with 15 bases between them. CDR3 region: CSAGRQGLEQYF. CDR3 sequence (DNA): TGCAGTGCTGGGAGGCAGGGATTGGAGCAGTACTTC.

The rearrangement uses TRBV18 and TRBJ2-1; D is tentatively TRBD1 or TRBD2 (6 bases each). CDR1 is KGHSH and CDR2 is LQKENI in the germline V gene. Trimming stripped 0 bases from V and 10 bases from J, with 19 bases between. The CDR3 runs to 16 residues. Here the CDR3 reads CASSPPGLGGPGEQFF. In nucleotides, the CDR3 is TGTGCCAGCTCACCACCAGGGCTGGGGGGCCCGGGCGAGCAGTTCTTC.

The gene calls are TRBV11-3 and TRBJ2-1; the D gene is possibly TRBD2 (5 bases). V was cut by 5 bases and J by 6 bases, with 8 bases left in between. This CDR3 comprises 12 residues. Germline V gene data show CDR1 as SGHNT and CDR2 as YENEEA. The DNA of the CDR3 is TGTGCCAGCAGCCGGGGTTCCAATGAGCAGTTCTTC. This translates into CASSRGSNEQFF. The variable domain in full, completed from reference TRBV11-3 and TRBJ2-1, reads EAGVVQSPRYKIIEKKQPVAFWCNPISGHNTLYWYLQNLGQGPELLIRYENEEAVDDSQLPKDRFSAERLKGVDSTLKIQPAELGDSAVYLCASSRGSNEQFFGPGTRLTVL.

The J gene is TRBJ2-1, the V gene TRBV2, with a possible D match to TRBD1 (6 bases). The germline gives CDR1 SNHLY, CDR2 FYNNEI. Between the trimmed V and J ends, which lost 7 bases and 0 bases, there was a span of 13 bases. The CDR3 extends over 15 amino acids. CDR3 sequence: CASTDQGHSYNEQFF. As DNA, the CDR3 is TGTGCCAGCACCGATCAGGGGCACTCCTACAATGAGCAGTTCTTC.

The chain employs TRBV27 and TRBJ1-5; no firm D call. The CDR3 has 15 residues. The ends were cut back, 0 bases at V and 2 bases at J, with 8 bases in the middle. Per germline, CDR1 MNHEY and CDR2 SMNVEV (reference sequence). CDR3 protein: CASSLSGIGNQPQHF. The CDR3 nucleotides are TGTGCCAGCAGTTTATCAGGGATCGGCAATCAGCCCCAGCATTTT.

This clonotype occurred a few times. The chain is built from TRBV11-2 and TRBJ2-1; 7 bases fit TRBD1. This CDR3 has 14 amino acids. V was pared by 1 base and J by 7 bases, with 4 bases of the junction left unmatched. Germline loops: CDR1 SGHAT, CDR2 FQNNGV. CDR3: CASSLVAQGNEQFF. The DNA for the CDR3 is TGTGCCAGCAGCTTAGTAGCACAGGGGAATGAGCAGTTCTTC.

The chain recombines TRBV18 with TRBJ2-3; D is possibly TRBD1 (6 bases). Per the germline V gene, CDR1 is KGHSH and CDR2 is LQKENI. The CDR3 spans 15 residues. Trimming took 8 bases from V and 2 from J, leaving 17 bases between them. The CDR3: CASIQGSGTTDTQYF. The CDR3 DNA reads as TGTGCCAGCATCCAGGGGAGTGGGACCACAGATACGCAGTATTTT.

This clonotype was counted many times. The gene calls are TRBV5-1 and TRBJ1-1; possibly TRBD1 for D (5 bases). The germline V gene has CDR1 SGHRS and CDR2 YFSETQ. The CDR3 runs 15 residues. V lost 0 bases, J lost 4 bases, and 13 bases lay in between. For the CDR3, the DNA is TGCGCCAGCAGCTTGGACGGCAGGGTGGGCACTGAAGCTTTCTTT. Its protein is CASSLDGRVGTEAFF.

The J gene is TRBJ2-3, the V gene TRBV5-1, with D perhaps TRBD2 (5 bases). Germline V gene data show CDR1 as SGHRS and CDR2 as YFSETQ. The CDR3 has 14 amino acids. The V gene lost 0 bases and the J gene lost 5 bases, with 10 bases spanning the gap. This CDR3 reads CASSLVTSEDTQYF. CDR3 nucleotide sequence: TGCGCCAGCAGCTTGGTCACTAGTGAAGATACGCAGTATTTT.

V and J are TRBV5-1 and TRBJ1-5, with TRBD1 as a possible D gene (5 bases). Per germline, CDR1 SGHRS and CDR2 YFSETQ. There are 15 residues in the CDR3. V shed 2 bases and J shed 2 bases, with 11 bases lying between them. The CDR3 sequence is CASSFTGAGNQPQHF. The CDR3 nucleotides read TGCGCCAGCAGCTTCACTGGGGCCGGCAATCAGCCCCAGCATTTT.

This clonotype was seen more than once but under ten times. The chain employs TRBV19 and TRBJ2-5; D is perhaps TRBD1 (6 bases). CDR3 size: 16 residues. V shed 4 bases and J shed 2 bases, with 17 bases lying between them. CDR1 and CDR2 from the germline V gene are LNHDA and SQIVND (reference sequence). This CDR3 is CASSKRQGRLQETQYF. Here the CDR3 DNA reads TGTGCCAGTAGTAAGAGGCAGGGGCGGCTTCAAGAGACCCAGTACTTC.

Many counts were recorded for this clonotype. The CDR3 nucleotides read TGTGCCACCAGCCTAGCCAGTGCGAATGAGCAGTTCTTC. Its translation is CATSLASANEQFF. The chain is built from TRBV15 and TRBJ2-1, with D possibly matching TRBD2 (5 bases). V dropped 5 bases and J dropped 7 bases, with 12 bases sitting between them. Germline CDR1 LNHNV, CDR2 YYDKDF (reference sequence). CDR3 size: 13 residues.

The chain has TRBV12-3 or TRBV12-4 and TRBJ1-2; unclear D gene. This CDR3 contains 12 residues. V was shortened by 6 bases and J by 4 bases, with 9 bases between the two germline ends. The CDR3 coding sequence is TGTGCCAGCAGCTCATGGGGCTATGGCTACACCTTC. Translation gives CASSSWGYGYTF.

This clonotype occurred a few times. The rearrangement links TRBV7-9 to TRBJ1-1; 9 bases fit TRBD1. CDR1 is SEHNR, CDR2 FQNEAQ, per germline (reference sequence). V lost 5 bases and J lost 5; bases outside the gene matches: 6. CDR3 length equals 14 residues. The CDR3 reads CASSHRGPGTEAFF. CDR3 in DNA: TGTGCCAGCAGCCACAGGGGGCCGGGGACTGAAGCTTTCTTT. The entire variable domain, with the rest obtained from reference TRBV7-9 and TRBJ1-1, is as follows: DTGVSQNPRHKITKRGQNVTFRCDPISEHNRLYWYRQTLGQGPEFLTYFQNEAQLEKSRLLSDRFSAERPKGSFSTLEIQRTEQGDSAMYLCASSHRGPGTEAFFGQGTRLTVV.

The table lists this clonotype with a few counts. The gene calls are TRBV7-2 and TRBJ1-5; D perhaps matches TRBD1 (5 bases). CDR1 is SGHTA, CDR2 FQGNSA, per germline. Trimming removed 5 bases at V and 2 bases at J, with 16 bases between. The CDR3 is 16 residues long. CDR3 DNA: TGTGCCAGCAGCCCTATGGGGCGGGATCGCAATCAGCCCCAGCATTTT. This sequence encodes CASSPMGRDRNQPQHF. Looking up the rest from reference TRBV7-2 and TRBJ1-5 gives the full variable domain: GAGVSQSPSNKVTEKGKDVELRCDPISGHTALYWYRQSLGQGLEFLIYFQGNSAPDKSGLPSDRFSAERTGGSVSTLTIQRTQQEDSAVYLCASSPMGRDRNQPQHFGDGTRLSIL.

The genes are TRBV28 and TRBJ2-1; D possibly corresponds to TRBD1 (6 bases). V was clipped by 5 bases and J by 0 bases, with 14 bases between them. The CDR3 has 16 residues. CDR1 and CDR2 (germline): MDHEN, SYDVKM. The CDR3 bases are TGTGCCAGCAGTCTCGACAGGAGCCCCTCCTACAATGAGCAGTTCTTC. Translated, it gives CASSLDRSPSYNEQFF.

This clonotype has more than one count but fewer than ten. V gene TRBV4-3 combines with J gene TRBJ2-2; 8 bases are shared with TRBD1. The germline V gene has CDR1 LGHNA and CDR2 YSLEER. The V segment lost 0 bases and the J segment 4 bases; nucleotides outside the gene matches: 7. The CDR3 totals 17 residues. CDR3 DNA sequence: TGCGCCAGCAGCCAAGATCCGACAGGGGCAGGCACCGGGGAGCTGTTTTTT. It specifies CASSQDPTGAGTGELFF.

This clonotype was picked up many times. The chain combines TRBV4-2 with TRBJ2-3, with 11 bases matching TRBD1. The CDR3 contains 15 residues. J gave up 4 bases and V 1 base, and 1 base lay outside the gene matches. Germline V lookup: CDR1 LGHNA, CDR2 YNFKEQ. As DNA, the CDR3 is TGTGCCAGCAGCCAAGGGACAGGGGGCGCAGATACGCAGTATTTT. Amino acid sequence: CASSQGTGGADTQYF.

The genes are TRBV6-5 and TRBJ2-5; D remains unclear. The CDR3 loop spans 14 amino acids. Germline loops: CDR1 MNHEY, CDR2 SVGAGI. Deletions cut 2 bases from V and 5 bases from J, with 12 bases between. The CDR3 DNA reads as TGTGCCAGCAGTTACCCCGGAACAAGGGAGACCCAGTACTTC. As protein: CASSYPGTRETQYF.